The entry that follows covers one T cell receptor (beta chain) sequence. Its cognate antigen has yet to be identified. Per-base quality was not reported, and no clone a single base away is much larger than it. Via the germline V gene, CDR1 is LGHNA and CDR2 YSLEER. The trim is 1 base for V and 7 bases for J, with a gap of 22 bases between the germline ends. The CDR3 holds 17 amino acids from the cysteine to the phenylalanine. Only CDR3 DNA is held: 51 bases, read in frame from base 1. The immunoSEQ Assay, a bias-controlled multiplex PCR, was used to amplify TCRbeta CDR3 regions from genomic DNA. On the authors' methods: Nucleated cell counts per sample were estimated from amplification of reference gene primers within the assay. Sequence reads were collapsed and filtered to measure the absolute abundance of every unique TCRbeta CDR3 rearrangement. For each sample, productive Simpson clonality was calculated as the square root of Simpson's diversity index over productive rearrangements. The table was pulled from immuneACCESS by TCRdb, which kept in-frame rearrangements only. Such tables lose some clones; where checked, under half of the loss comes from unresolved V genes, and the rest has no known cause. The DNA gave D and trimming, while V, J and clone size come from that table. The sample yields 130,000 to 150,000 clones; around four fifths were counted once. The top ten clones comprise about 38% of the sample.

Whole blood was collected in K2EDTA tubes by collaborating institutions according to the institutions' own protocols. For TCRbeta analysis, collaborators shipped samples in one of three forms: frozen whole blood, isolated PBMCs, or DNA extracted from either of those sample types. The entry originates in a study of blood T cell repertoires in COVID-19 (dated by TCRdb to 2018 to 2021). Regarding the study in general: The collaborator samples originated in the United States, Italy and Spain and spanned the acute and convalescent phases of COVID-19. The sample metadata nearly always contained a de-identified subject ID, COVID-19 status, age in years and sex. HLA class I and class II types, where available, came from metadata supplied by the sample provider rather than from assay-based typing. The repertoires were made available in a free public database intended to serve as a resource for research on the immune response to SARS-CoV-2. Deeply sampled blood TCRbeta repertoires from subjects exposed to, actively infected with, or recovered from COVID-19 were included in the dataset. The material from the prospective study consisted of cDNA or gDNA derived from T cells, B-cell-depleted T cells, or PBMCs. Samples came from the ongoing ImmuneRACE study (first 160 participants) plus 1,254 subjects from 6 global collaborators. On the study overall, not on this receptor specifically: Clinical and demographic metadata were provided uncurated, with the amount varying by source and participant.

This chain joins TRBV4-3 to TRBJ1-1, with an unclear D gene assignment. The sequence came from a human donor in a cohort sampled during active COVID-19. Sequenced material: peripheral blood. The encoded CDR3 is CASSQAIFPPGWSEAFF. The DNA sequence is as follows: TGCGCCAGCAGCCAAGCAATTTTCCCTCCGGGTTGGAGTGAAGCTTTCTTT.